Below are 27 T cell receptor beta chains sequenced from a single sample in a study of identifying expanded T cells in peripheral blood. Assay: immunoSEQ multiplex PCR; the TCRdb copy retains only in-frame clones and omits some. The table has 100,000 to 150,000 clones, approximately 86% seen once. Input material: blood. The receptors come from a person aged 18-70 years in good health.

V usage is TRBV6-5 and J usage is TRBJ1-2, with TRBD1 matching 9 bases. V was clipped by 4 bases and J by 5 bases; unmatched bases: 5. This CDR3 contains 14 residues. Per germline, CDR1 MNHEY and CDR2 SVGAGI. DNA of the CDR3: TGTGCCAGCAGTTCCCGGGACAGGGCATATGGCTACACCTTC. It encodes CASSSRDRAYGYTF.

The V and J genes are TRBV6-5 and TRBJ1-4; 8 bases are shared with TRBD1. Germline V lookup: CDR1 MNHEY, CDR2 SVGAGI. This CDR3 spans 14 amino acids. After removal of 2 bases from V and 14 bases from J, the junction contained 10 bases not matched to a gene. The CDR3 nucleotides read TGTGCCAGCAGTTACCTCGGACAGGGACAAGGGCTGTTTTTT. It is translated as CASSYLGQGQGLFF.

The rearrangement links TRBV5-6 to TRBJ2-1, with no clear D. Trimming pared 4 bases from V and 0 bases from J, leaving 17 bases between. This CDR3 comprises 17 residues. Per the germline V gene, CDR1 is SGHDT and CDR2 is YYEEEE. The CDR3 DNA reads TGTGCCAGCAGCCGCTTCGGTACGGATAGCTCCTACAATGAGCAGTTCTTC. It translates to CASSRFGTDSSYNEQFF.

V is TRBV14 and J is TRBJ1-4, with 9 bases identical to TRBD1. The ends lost 2 bases at V and 8 bases at J; junction bases unmatched: 9. Germline-derived CDR1 and CDR2 are SGHDN and FVKESK. The CDR3 contains 16 residues. CDR3 coding DNA: TGTGCCAGCAGCCAATGGGGGACAGGGAGATTGGAAAAACTGTTTTTT. Protein sequence: CASSQWGTGRLEKLFF. Full variable domain (missing parts from reference TRBV14 and TRBJ1-4): EAGVTQFPSHSVIEKGQTVTLRCDPISGHDNLYWYRRVMGKEIKFLLHFVKESKQDESGMPNNRFLAERTGGTYSTLKVQPAELEDSGVYFCASSQWGTGRLEKLFFGSGTQLSVL.

The gene calls are TRBV28 and TRBJ1-2; 7 nucleotides line up with TRBD1. The CDR3 is 19 residues long. The V gene end was trimmed by 3 bases and the J gene end by 2 bases; junction bases not matched to a gene: 18. Germline CDR1 and CDR2: MDHEN and SYDVKM. In nucleotides, the CDR3 is TGTGCCAGCAGTTTTGTATCGACGGGAAGAGGGGGCTGGAACTATGGCTACACCTTC. Amino acid sequence: CASSFVSTGRGGWNYGYTF.

The chain recombines TRBV15 with TRBJ2-1; the D gene is possibly TRBD2 (7 bases). Germline values: CDR1 LNHNV, CDR2 YYDKDF (reference sequence). The CDR3 loop spans 14 amino acids. V gave up 5 bases and J gave up 8 bases, with 16 bases separating them. The CDR3 loop reads CATSGRGGVDEQFF. As DNA, the CDR3 is TGTGCCACCAGCGGACGAGGGGGGGTCGATGAGCAGTTCTTC.

This clone was detected a few times. V usage is TRBV6-5 and J usage is TRBJ1-4, with D perhaps TRBD1 (6 bases). Trimming shortened V by 8 bases and J by 7 bases, and 20 bases separated the two germline ends. The CDR3 is 15 amino acids. Germline assignment: CDR1 MNHEY and CDR2 SVGAGI. The CDR3 DNA is TGTGCCAGCCGCACGCTGGCGGGGGCGGGTGAAAAACTGTTTTTT. It specifies CASRTLAGAGEKLFF.

This chain joins TRBV6-5 and TRBJ1-3, with D unclear. Trimming took off 6 bases at V and 4 bases at J, with 7 bases between the two ends. The germline CDR1 and CDR2 sequences are MNHEY and SVGAGI. The CDR3 has 12 residues. The CDR3 reads CASRSPGNTIYF. The DNA of the CDR3 is TGTGCCAGCAGATCGCCGGGAAACACCATATATTTT.

V and J are TRBV21-1 and TRBJ2-5; the D call in the table, TRBD1, was not verified against the DNA. TRBV21-1 is given as a pseudogene. The CDR3 runs 15 residues. The CDR3 bases are TGTGCCAGCAGCAAAGGAGGGACAGGGCGCGAGACCCAGTACTTC. Translation gives CASSKGGTGRETQYF.

The chain has TRBV28 and TRBJ2-7; the match to TRBD2 covers 7 bases. The ends lost 6 bases at V and 6 bases at J; junction bases unmatched: 2. This CDR3 has 11 residues. Looked up from germline, CDR1 is MDHEN and CDR2 is SYDVKM. In nucleotides, the CDR3 is TGTGCCAGCAGCGGGAGGTGCGAGCAGTACTTC. Its protein product is CASSGRCEQYF.

This sequence joins TRBV11-3 and TRBJ2-1, with a possible D match to TRBD2 (6 bases). Germline loops: CDR1 SGHNT, CDR2 YENEEA. The CDR3 loop spans 15 amino acids. Trimming pared 5 bases from V and 0 bases from J, leaving 11 bases between. The CDR3 DNA is TGTGCCAGCAGCAACCTAGCGAGCTCCTACAATGAGCAGTTCTTC. This sequence encodes CASSNLASSYNEQFF.

The rearrangement joins TRBV4-2 to TRBJ2-1; D unclear. V gave up 0 bases and J gave up 9 bases, with 9 bases separating them. The CDR3 consists of 13 residues. In germline, CDR1 is LGHNA, CDR2 YNFKEQ. The CDR3 here is CASSQDRLGEQFF. CDR3 coding DNA: TGTGCCAGCAGCCAAGATAGGTTAGGTGAGCAGTTCTTC.

The chain is built from TRBV18 and TRBJ2-7; D unclear. CDR1 is KGHSH and CDR2 is LQKENI in the germline V gene. This CDR3 is built from 14 residues. V was clipped by 0 bases and J by 0 bases, with 6 bases between them. The CDR3 nucleotides read TGTGCCAGCTCACCACCGTTCATCTCCTACGAGCAGTACTTC. Protein: CASSPPFISYEQYF.

J is TRBJ2-2 and V is TRBV7-2, with D possibly matching TRBD2 (5 bases). CDR1 is SGHTA and CDR2 is FQGNSA in the germline V gene. CDR3 length: 14 residues. Trimming left V 2 bases short and J 6 bases short, with 10 bases between. The DNA for the CDR3 is TGTGCCAGCAGCTTACGACTACTGGCCGGGGAGCTGTTTTTT. Encoded protein: CASSLRLLAGELFF.

The chain recombines TRBV5-1 with TRBJ2-7; D unresolved. The CDR3 is made up of 13 amino acids. Trimming pared 2 bases from V and 6 bases from J, leaving 12 bases between. Germline V gene sequence: CDR1 SGHRS, CDR2 YFSETQ. The DNA for the CDR3 is TGCGCCAGCAGCTTCGGACCATCTACCGAGCAGTACTTC. This encodes CASSFGPSTEQYF.

The CDR3 DNA is TGCGCCAGCAGCTTGACACAGGGGGCCGCTGAAGCTTTCTTT. Translation gives CASSLTQGAAEAFF. The V gene is TRBV5-1, the J gene TRBJ1-1; TRBD1 matches 9 bases. Per the germline V gene, CDR1 is SGHRS and CDR2 is YFSETQ. This CDR3 comprises 14 residues. The V and J ends lost 1 base and 6 bases, in that order; junction bases with no gene match: 4.

The V and J genes are TRBV7-8 and TRBJ1-4; 8 bases match TRBD1. V gave up 8 bases and J gave up 5 bases; unmatched junction bases: 10. From germline, CDR1 is SGHVS and CDR2 FQNEAQ. The CDR3 is 15 amino acids. The CDR3 nucleotides are TGTGCCAGCTCCTGGTCCGGACAGGGAAATGAAAAACTGTTTTTT. It translates to CASSWSGQGNEKLFF.

The chain couples TRBV28 to TRBJ2-7; no reliable D call. Germline V gene lookup returns CDR1 MDHEN and CDR2 SYDVKM. This CDR3 has 15 residues. V lost 7 bases and J 0 bases, leaving 16 bases between the germline ends. CDR3 DNA: TGTGCCAGCAACCCCTCTGGTAGGGCCTCCTACGAGCAGTACTTC. Protein product: CASNPSGRASYEQYF.

This clone was recorded once. This chain links TRBV18 with TRBJ1-4; D not certain. Per germline, CDR1 KGHSH and CDR2 LQKENI. Between the trimmed V and J ends, which lost 2 bases and 1 base, there was a span of 5 bases. The CDR3 runs to 14 residues. The CDR3 DNA sequence: TGTGCCAGCTCACCAGAGATAACTAATGAAAAACTGTTTTTT. This codes for CASSPEITNEKLFF.

The gene calls are TRBV19 and TRBJ2-5, with D uncertain. Germline CDR1 and CDR2: LNHDA and SQIVND (reference sequence). Deletions cut 0 bases from V and 5 bases from J, with 13 bases between. The CDR3 has 15 amino acids. CDR3: CASSIEGRPSETQYF. Here the CDR3 DNA reads TGTGCCAGTAGTATAGAGGGCAGACCTTCGGAGACCCAGTACTTC.

The rearrangement uses TRBV5-5 and TRBJ2-1; a possible D gene is TRBD2 (6 bases). This CDR3 region has 15 residues. Germline loops: CDR1 SGHKS, CDR2 YYEKEE (reference sequence). V lost 0 bases and J 1 base, leaving 8 bases between the germline ends. CDR3 DNA sequence: TGTGCCAGCAGCTTGGGGGACTCTTCCTACAATGAGCAGTTCTTC. As protein: CASSLGDSSYNEQFF.

This clone was observed a handful of times. This chain uses TRBV2 with TRBJ2-1; D may be TRBD1 or TRBD2 (5 bases each). The germline V gene encodes CDR1 SNHLY and CDR2 FYNNEI. The CDR3 has 18 residues. The ends were cut back, 4 bases at V and 0 bases at J, with 19 bases in the middle. CDR3 bases: TGTGCCAGCAGTGGGGGCGGTTCGTGGAGGAGCTCCTACAATGAGCAGTTCTTC. As protein: CASSGGGSWRSSYNEQFF. Complete variable domain (other parts from reference TRBV2 and TRBJ2-1): EPEVTQTPSHQVTQMGQEVILRCVPISNHLYFYWYRQILGQKVEFLVSFYNNEISEKSEIFDDQFSVERPDGSNFTLKIRSTKLEDSAMYFCASSGGGSWRSSYNEQFFGPGTRLTVL.

This chain connects TRBV19 to TRBJ1-5; 7 bases map to TRBD1. J lost 5 bases, V lost 4 bases, and 2 bases had no gene match. Germline CDR1 and CDR2: LNHDA and SQIVND (reference sequence). The CDR3 spans 13 residues. CDR3: CASSRDRYQPQHF. CDR3 DNA: TGTGCCAGTAGTAGGGACAGATATCAGCCCCAGCATTTT.

This clone has just a few counts. The J gene is TRBJ1-5, the V gene TRBV19; D is unresolved. Germline V CDR1 and CDR2: LNHDA, SQIVND (reference sequence). The V end lost 6 bases, the J end lost 0 bases, and 12 bases lay between the germline ends. This CDR3 has 15 amino acids. The chain's CDR3 is CASRGEVTSNQPQHF. CDR3 nucleotides: TGTGCCAGTAGGGGAGAGGTTACTAGCAATCAGCCCCAGCATTTT.

V gene TRBV19 combines with J gene TRBJ2-6; D gene unclear. The V end lost 10 bases, the J end lost 0 bases, and 10 bases lay between the germline ends. The CDR3 is made up of 14 amino acids. Looked up from germline, CDR1 is LNHDA and CDR2 is SQIVND (reference sequence). As DNA, the CDR3 is TGTGCCACGACCGATCTCTCTGGGGCCAACGTCCTGACTTTC. Translating it yields CATTDLSGANVLTF. Full variable domain (missing parts from reference TRBV19 and TRBJ2-6): DGGITQSPKYLFRKEGQNVTLSCEQNLNHDAMYWYRQDPGQGLRLIYYSQIVNDFQKGDIAEGYSVSREKKESFPLTVTSAQKNPTAFYLCATTDLSGANVLTFGAGSRLTVL.

This sequence joins TRBV23-1 and TRBJ2-7; D is undetermined. TRBV23-1 is filed as an ORF, its function uncertain. The CDR3 consists of 14 residues. V lost 3 bases to trimming and J lost 6 bases, with 15 bases between them. The CDR3 region has the DNA TGCGCCAGCAGTCACCCCGACGGCGGCGGCGAGCAGTACTTC. Its protein product is CASSHPDGGGEQYF.

V gene TRBV25-1 combines with J gene TRBJ1-1; 7 positions match TRBD1. This CDR3 has 14 residues. The trim removed 4 bases at V and 11 bases at J, leaving 13 bases unmatched. Germline V gene sequence: CDR1 MGHDK, CDR2 SYGVNS. The CDR3 loop reads CASSARGQGDKAFF. The DNA of the CDR3 is TGTGCCAGCAGTGCCCGGGGGCAGGGGGATAAGGCTTTCTTT.